Below, 27 T cell receptor beta chains from the same sample are listed, as sequenced in a study of T cells in Graves' hyperthyroidism and ophthalmopathy. Researchers amplified the TCR beta CDR3 regions from RNA transcripts. HTBI primers were the set used in a first-round RT-PCR of the TCR CDR3. One entry per CDR3 protein, called by TCRdb with MiXCR from the multiplex PCR reads. The table includes hundreds of thousands of distinct CDR3 sequences, 15% to 17% detected once. The sequenced sample consisted of blood. The receptors were sampled from a woman younger than 35 with Graves' hyperthyroidism.

This sequence joins TRBV20-1 and TRBJ1-1; TRBD1 is a possible D gene (6 bases). CDR3 length: 13 amino acids. Germline CDR1 is DFQATT and CDR2 is SNEGSKA (reference sequence). Trimming took off 5 bases at V and 3 bases at J, with 13 bases between the two ends. The CDR3 reads CSAAATGYTEAFF. The CDR3 region has the DNA TGCAGTGCTGCAGCGACAGGCTACACTGAAGCTTTCTTT.

This clonotype occurred many times. The chain links TRBV30 to TRBJ2-4; D possibly corresponds to TRBD2 (5 bases). The germline CDR1 and CDR2 sequences are GTSNPN and SVGIG (reference sequence). The germline V and J ends were trimmed by 6 bases and 5 bases, with 14 bases remaining between them. The CDR3 has 13 residues. CDR3 residues: CACGGQDENIQYF. The CDR3, as DNA: TGTGCCTGCGGCGGGCAGGATGAAAACATTCAGTACTTC.

This clonotype was observed many times. V usage is TRBV11-2 and J usage is TRBJ1-3, with TRBD1 matching over 7 bases. CDR3 size: 18 residues. Per the germline V gene, CDR1 is SGHAT and CDR2 is FQNNGV. The V gene end was trimmed by 5 bases and the J gene end by 5 bases; junction bases not matched to a gene: 18. The CDR3 region has the DNA TGTGCCAGCAGCGCACGGCCGGGGACAGCAAACCGTCGAAACACCATATATTTT. Protein product: CASSARPGTANRRNTIYF.

The sample holds many counts of this clonotype. The V call is TRBV28, the J call TRBJ2-5; D may be TRBD1 (6 bases). V was trimmed by 11 bases and J by 4 bases, leaving 20 bases between them. The germline V gene encodes CDR1 MDHEN and CDR2 SYDVKM. This CDR3 contains 14 residues. CDR3 DNA sequence: TGTGCCTGTGGGGCCAGGGGTGGTACAGAGACCCAGTACTTC. Protein sequence: CACGARGGTETQYF.

This clonotype was counted at least ten times. J is TRBJ1-5 and V is TRBV5-5, with 8 bases matching TRBD1. CDR1 is SGHKS, CDR2 YYEKEE, per germline (reference sequence). The junction had 11 bases not matched to a gene; V was cut back by 3 bases and J by 0 bases. The length of the CDR3 is 18 residues. The CDR3 protein is CASSYSGTGSYSNQPQHF. The CDR3 DNA reads TGTGCCAGCAGCTATTCTGGGACAGGCTCCTATAGCAATCAGCCCCAGCATTTT.

In its sample, this clonotype was seen many times. CDR3 sequence (DNA): TGCGCCAGCAGCTTGTCGAGGCCAGACCAAGAGACCCAGTACTTC. It yields the protein CASSLSRPDQETQYF. The chain employs TRBV5-1 and TRBJ2-5; D unclear. From germline, CDR1 is SGHRS and CDR2 YFSETQ. Trimming cost V 1 base and J 0 bases, with 10 bases left between them. The CDR3 is 15 amino acids.

This clonotype appeared many times. The chain has TRBV20-1 and TRBJ2-7; D tentatively fits TRBD1 or TRBD2 (5 bases each). CDR1 and CDR2 (germline): DFQATT, SNEGSKA (reference sequence). Trimming stripped 1 base from V and 0 bases from J, with 10 bases between. The CDR3 is made up of 14 amino acids. In DNA, the CDR3 is TGCAGTGCTAGAGGAGGGGTCAACTCCTACGAGCAGTACTTC. Translation gives CSARGGVNSYEQYF.

This clonotype was recorded at least ten times. The rearrangement links TRBV30 to TRBJ2-5, with TRBD1 identical over 9 bases. V dropped 1 base and J dropped 0; count of bases not matched to a gene: 6. This CDR3 comprises 16 residues. Germline values: CDR1 GTSNPN, CDR2 SVGIG (reference sequence). The CDR3 is CAWSGGQGRYQETQYF. The CDR3 coding sequence is TGTGCCTGGAGTGGGGGACAGGGTCGGTACCAAGAGACCCAGTACTTC.

This clonotype was detected ten times or more. This chain uses TRBV30 with TRBJ2-7, with D possibly matching TRBD2 (5 bases). The length of the CDR3 is 16 residues. The germline gives CDR1 GTSNPN, CDR2 SVGIG (reference sequence). V dropped 0 bases and J dropped 6 bases, with 21 bases sitting between them. The CDR3: CAWSVREGPRVLEQYF. CDR3 in DNA: TGTGCCTGGAGTGTAAGGGAAGGCCCGCGGGTCCTCGAGCAGTACTTC.

The rearrangement links TRBV12-3 or TRBV12-4 to TRBJ2-3; D tentatively reads TRBD1 or TRBD2 (5 bases each). CDR3 length equals 12 residues. Trimming shortened V by 5 bases and J by 8 bases, and 11 bases separated the two germline ends. CDR3 nucleotides: TGTGCCAGCAGTCCGTGGGACGGTACGCAGTATTTT. It codes for CASSPWDGTQYF.

This clonotype was seen repeatedly, ten times or more. The V gene is TRBV12-3 or TRBV12-4, the J gene TRBJ2-7; a possible D gene is TRBD2 (6 bases). Trimming pared 6 bases from V and 3 bases from J, leaving 12 bases between. This CDR3 is built from 13 residues. The CDR3 loop reads CASSLRGNYEQYF. CDR3 DNA sequence: TGTGCCAGCAGCCTCCGCGGGAACTACGAGCAGTACTTC.

This clonotype was observed at least ten times. This rearrangement joins TRBV20-1 to TRBJ2-7; either TRBD1 or TRBD2 may supply D (5 bases each). The germline V gene encodes CDR1 DFQATT and CDR2 SNEGSKA (reference sequence). The V and J ends lost 1 base and 3 bases respectively, with 10 bases between them. This CDR3 has 13 residues. The DNA of the CDR3 is TGCAGTGCTAGAGGAGGGGCGGACTACGAGCAGTACTTC. It encodes CSARGGADYEQYF.

This clonotype was seen repeatedly, ten times or more. V gene TRBV5-1 combines with J gene TRBJ1-5; the match to TRBD1 covers 7 bases. V gave up 4 bases and J gave up 5 bases; unmatched junction bases: 6. The germline V gene encodes CDR1 SGHRS and CDR2 YFSETQ. The CDR3 is 14 amino acids. The CDR3 DNA sequence: TGCGCCAGCAGCGAACGACAGGGAGATCAGCCCCAGCATTTT. Residues: CASSERQGDQPQHF. Variable domain in full (rest from reference TRBV5-1 and TRBJ1-5): KAGVTQTPRYLIKTRGQQVTLSCSPISGHRSVSWYQQTPGQGLQFLFEYFSETQRNKGNFPGRFSGRQFSNSRSEMNVSTLELGDSALYLCASSERQGDQPQHFGDGTRLSIL.

This clonotype appeared a few times. This chain connects TRBV19 to TRBJ2-7; TRBD2 matches 9 bases. The CDR3 is 15 amino acids. Germline lookup yields CDR1 LNHDA and CDR2 SQIVND (reference sequence). The J segment lost 2 bases and the V segment lost 4 bases, leaving 6 bases of the junction unmatched. CDR3 coding DNA: TGTGCCAGTAGTACCGGGACTAGCTACCCCTACGAGCAGTACTTC. Translating it yields CASSTGTSYPYEQYF.

There are many counts of this clonotype. J is TRBJ2-7 and V is TRBV10-3; no reliable D call. The germline V gene encodes CDR1 ENHRY and CDR2 SYGVKD. The CDR3 runs 11 residues. Trimming pared 4 bases from V and 3 bases from J, leaving 4 bases between. The chain's CDR3 is CAISVGYEQYF. The DNA for the CDR3 is TGTGCCATCAGTGTTGGCTACGAGCAGTACTTC.

This clonotype has ten or more counts. The chain is built from TRBV20-1 and TRBJ2-4; 16 bases line up with TRBD2. CDR1 is DFQATT and CDR2 is SNEGSKA in the germline V gene (reference sequence). V shed 0 bases, J shed 10 bases, and the junction held 3 bases outside the gene matches. This CDR3 has 15 amino acids. CDR3 in DNA: TGCAGTGCTAGAGACCCGGGACTAGCGGGAGGGATTCAGTACTTC. Its protein is CSARDPGLAGGIQYF.

In this sample, this clonotype turned up many times. The chain's CDR3 is CASSQGMGGYEQYF. DNA for the CDR3: TGTGCCAGCAGCCAAGGTATGGGGGGGTACGAGCAGTACTTC. This sequence joins TRBV3-1 and TRBJ2-7, with 7 bases lining up with TRBD2. J gave up 4 bases and V 1 base, and 4 bases lay outside the gene matches. The CDR3 spans 14 residues. Germline CDR1 LGHDT, CDR2 YNNKEL (reference sequence).

V gene TRBV20-1 combines with J gene TRBJ2-4, with no clear D. The germline V gene encodes CDR1 DFQATT and CDR2 SNEGSKA (reference sequence). The length of the CDR3 is 13 residues. Trimming took off 6 bases at V and 3 bases at J, with 12 bases between the two ends. CDR3 DNA sequence: TGCAGTGCCCTCGACTCCGGCAAAAACATTCAGTACTTC. Its protein product is CSALDSGKNIQYF.

The genes are TRBV6-2 or TRBV6-3 and TRBJ1-4; 7 bases are a match to TRBD1. J lost 6 bases, V lost 6 bases, and 7 bases had no gene match. The CDR3 is made up of 14 amino acids. The V gene's germline CDR1 is MNHEY and CDR2 SVGEGT. The CDR3 sequence is CASSLGGTDEKLFF. The CDR3 region has the DNA TGTGCCAGCAGCTTAGGTGGGACAGATGAAAAACTGTTTTTT.

This clonotype was picked up one time. V gene TRBV19 combines with J gene TRBJ2-1; TRBD2 might be the D (5 bases). Trimming shortened V by 7 bases and J by 0 bases, and 13 bases separated the two germline ends. The CDR3 has 15 residues. Germline values: CDR1 LNHDA, CDR2 SQIVND (reference sequence). The chain's CDR3 is CASKVAGSSYNEQFF. The CDR3 DNA is TGTGCCAGTAAGGTTGCGGGTAGCTCCTACAATGAGCAGTTCTTC. The full variable domain, in which reference TRBV19 and TRBJ2-1 provide the parts outside the CDR3, is DGGITQSPKYLFRKEGQNVTLSCEQNLNHDAMYWYRQDPGQGLRLIYYSQIVNDFQKGDIAEGYSVSREKKESFPLTVTSAQKNPTAFYLCASKVAGSSYNEQFFGPGTRLTVL.

This clonotype was seen many times. The chain is built from TRBV7-8 and TRBJ1-2; no definite D call. The CDR3 is 16 residues long. Germline V lookup: CDR1 SGHVS, CDR2 FQNEAQ. Trimming stripped 5 bases from V and 3 bases from J, with 19 bases between. The CDR3 region has the DNA TGTGCCAGCAGCCCCCAACGGGGTCGGATCGACTATGGCTACACCTTC. Translation: CASSPQRGRIDYGYTF.

This clonotype occurred many times. The chain carries TRBV7-8 and TRBJ1-2; tentatively, D is TRBD1 (5 bases). V was trimmed by 1 base and J by 1 base, leaving 13 bases between them. The V gene's germline CDR1 is SGHVS and CDR2 FQNEAQ. CDR3 length: 16 residues. CDR3 bases: TGTGCCAGCAGCTTAGGTACAGGTTTATTTAACTATGGCTACACCTTC. Translated, it gives CASSLGTGLFNYGYTF.

This clonotype occurred many times. J is TRBJ1-5 and V is TRBV24-1; a possible D gene is TRBD1 (6 bases). Looked up from germline, CDR1 is KGHDR and CDR2 is SFDVKD. V lost 7 bases to trimming and J lost 2 bases, with 8 bases between them. The CDR3 consists of 13 residues. CDR3 protein: CATSRGGNQPQHF. The CDR3 nucleotides read TGTGCCACCAGCAGGGGCGGCAATCAGCCCCAGCATTTT.

This clonotype was counted ten times or more. The V call is TRBV13, the J call TRBJ1-1, with 9 nucleotides matching TRBD1. Per germline, CDR1 PRHDT and CDR2 FYEKMQ (reference sequence). CDR3 length equals 15 residues. Losses at the gene ends were 1 base for V and 7 bases for J; bases not matched to a gene: 7. The CDR3 sequence is CASSLEGQGEDEAFF. CDR3 nucleotide sequence: TGTGCCAGCAGCTTAGAGGGACAGGGAGAGGATGAAGCTTTCTTT.

The chain has TRBV13 and TRBJ2-7; 15 nucleotides match TRBD2. V shed 0 bases, J shed 1 base, and the junction held 4 bases outside the gene matches. Per the germline V gene, CDR1 is PRHDT and CDR2 is FYEKMQ (reference sequence). The CDR3 runs 18 residues. CDR3 region: CASSLGGLAGGLSYEQYF. The CDR3, as DNA: TGTGCCAGCAGCTTAGGGGGACTAGCGGGGGGCCTTTCCTACGAGCAGTACTTC.

This clonotype has a count of ten or more. This sequence joins TRBV7-9 and TRBJ2-1, with 13 nucleotides matching TRBD2. V was clipped by 2 bases and J by 9 bases; unmatched bases: 7. The germline CDR1 and CDR2 sequences are SEHNR and FQNEAQ (reference sequence). CDR3 length equals 16 residues. The CDR3 region is CASSLLRTSGRGEQFF. In DNA, the CDR3 is TGTGCCAGCAGCTTACTCCGGACTAGCGGGAGAGGTGAGCAGTTCTTC.

This clonotype has ten or more counts. This chain uses TRBV12-3 or TRBV12-4 with TRBJ2-3, with a weak D call TRBD2 (6 bases). The CDR3 runs 15 residues. Deletions cut 3 bases from V and 0 bases from J, with 10 bases between. CDR3 loop: CASSFPRGSTDTQYF. The CDR3 bases are TGTGCCAGCAGTTTCCCTCGGGGGAGCACAGATACGCAGTATTTT.